The entry below gives a single T cell receptor (beta chain) sequence along with its context. Its antigen is still unknown. Qualities for individual bases were not recorded, and no much larger clone is one base off. This specimen belongs to a study of T-cell memory formation after mild COVID-19 (dated by TCRdb to the early 2020s). Context from the whole study: TCR sequence clusters from the two donors were found to be largely donor specific. T-cell clones expanding and contracting after mild COVID-19 in two donors were tracked by longitudinal TCRalpha and TCRbeta repertoire sequencing. The cohort comprised two young, previously healthy adult volunteers, one female and one male. Results and caveats for the whole study, not just this receptor: Some responding clones were detected in pre-infection memory, suggesting pre-existing cross-reactive memory T cells joined the SARS-CoV-2 response. Contracting CD4+ clones were found mainly in CM and EM memory subsets, while CD8+ clones were enriched in EMRA. Only two mild cases were covered by the study, and larger cohorts that include severe cases with pre-infection samples were considered necessary. Whether the second-wave clones peaking on day 37 were SARS-CoV-2 specific was not confirmed. Clones contracting from day 15 to 85 had balanced CD4/CD8 phenotypes, while a second wave expanding from day 15 to 37 was biased towards CD4+.

Ficoll-Paque density gradient centrifugation was used to isolate PBMCs. Sequencing took place on an Illumina NovaSeq 6000. TCRalpha and TCRbeta cDNA libraries were constructed by 5'RACE with constant-segment primers, with sample barcodes and unique molecular identifiers being introduced. RNA was extracted from every sample with Trizol reagent. Libraries were amplified in two PCR steps, with a second sample barcode and Illumina TruSeq adapters added in the second step. The libraries were sequenced on an Illumina NovaSeq using 2 x 150 bp paired-end reads. In the source study's methods: With migec v1.2.7, reads were demultiplexed and then collapsed into UMI-guided consensus sequences. Using mixcr v2.1.11, the UMI consensuses were aligned to TRA and TRB V and J templates and assembled into clonotypes. A clonotype was counted as expanded or contracted only when both edgeR and NoisET called the clonotype significant, with the noise models trained on biological replicates. edgeR calls used a false discovery rate-adjusted p below 0.01 and a log2 fold-change threshold of 1. PCA with hierarchical clustering of max-normalized trajectories of the 1000 most abundant clonotypes was used as exploratory dynamics analysis. Separately sequenced CD4+ and CD8+ repertoires were used to assign a CD4 or CD8 phenotype to each responding clone. The public reads were reprocessed in TCRdb via fastp at Q25 and MiXCR, keeping in-frame beta chains. All rows with the same CDR3 protein become a single entry with the most common DNA and genes. For this entry, the V and J calls and clone size follow TCRdb and not the study's own pipeline. The sample records around 200,000 distinct CDR3 sequences, about 18% of which are singletons. The ten largest make up 3% to 4% of the sample.

Specimen: PBMCs or a T cell subset sorted from them (not recorded which). This TCR was recovered from a man younger than 30 who had mild COVID-19 (a few samples of this study predate the infection). The sample titles of this study are shuffled in the database, so cell type and time point are left out; the donor was told from shared clones.

The DNA reads TGTGCCACCAGTGATCTTCTCGGGACCCAGTACTTC. Translated, it gives CATSDLLGTQYF. The sequence joins TRBV24-1 to TRBJ2-5, with an unclear D gene assignment. The CDR3 runs 12 residues from the cysteine to the phenylalanine. Only the CDR3 DNA is retained, 36 bases long and in frame from the first base. From the germline V gene, CDR1 is KGHDR and CDR2 is SFDVKD. The V end loses 3 bases and the J end loses 7 bases, and a stretch of 8 bases separates them.